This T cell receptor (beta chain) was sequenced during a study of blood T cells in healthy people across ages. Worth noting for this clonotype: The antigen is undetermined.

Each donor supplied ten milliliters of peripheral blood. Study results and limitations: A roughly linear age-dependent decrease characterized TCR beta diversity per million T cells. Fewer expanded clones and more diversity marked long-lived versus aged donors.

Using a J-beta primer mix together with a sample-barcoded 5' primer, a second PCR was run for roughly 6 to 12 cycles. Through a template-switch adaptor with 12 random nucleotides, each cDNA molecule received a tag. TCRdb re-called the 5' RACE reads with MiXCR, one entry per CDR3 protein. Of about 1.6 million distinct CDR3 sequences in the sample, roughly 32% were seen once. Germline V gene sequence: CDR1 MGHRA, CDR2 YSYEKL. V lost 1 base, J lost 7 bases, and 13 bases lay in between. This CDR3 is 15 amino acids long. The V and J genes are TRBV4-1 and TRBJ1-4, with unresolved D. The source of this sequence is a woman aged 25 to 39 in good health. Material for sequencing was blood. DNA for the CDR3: TGCGCCAGCAGCCAAGGTCGGCCGGCCGGTGAAAAACTGTTTTTT. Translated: CASSQGRPAGEKLFF.